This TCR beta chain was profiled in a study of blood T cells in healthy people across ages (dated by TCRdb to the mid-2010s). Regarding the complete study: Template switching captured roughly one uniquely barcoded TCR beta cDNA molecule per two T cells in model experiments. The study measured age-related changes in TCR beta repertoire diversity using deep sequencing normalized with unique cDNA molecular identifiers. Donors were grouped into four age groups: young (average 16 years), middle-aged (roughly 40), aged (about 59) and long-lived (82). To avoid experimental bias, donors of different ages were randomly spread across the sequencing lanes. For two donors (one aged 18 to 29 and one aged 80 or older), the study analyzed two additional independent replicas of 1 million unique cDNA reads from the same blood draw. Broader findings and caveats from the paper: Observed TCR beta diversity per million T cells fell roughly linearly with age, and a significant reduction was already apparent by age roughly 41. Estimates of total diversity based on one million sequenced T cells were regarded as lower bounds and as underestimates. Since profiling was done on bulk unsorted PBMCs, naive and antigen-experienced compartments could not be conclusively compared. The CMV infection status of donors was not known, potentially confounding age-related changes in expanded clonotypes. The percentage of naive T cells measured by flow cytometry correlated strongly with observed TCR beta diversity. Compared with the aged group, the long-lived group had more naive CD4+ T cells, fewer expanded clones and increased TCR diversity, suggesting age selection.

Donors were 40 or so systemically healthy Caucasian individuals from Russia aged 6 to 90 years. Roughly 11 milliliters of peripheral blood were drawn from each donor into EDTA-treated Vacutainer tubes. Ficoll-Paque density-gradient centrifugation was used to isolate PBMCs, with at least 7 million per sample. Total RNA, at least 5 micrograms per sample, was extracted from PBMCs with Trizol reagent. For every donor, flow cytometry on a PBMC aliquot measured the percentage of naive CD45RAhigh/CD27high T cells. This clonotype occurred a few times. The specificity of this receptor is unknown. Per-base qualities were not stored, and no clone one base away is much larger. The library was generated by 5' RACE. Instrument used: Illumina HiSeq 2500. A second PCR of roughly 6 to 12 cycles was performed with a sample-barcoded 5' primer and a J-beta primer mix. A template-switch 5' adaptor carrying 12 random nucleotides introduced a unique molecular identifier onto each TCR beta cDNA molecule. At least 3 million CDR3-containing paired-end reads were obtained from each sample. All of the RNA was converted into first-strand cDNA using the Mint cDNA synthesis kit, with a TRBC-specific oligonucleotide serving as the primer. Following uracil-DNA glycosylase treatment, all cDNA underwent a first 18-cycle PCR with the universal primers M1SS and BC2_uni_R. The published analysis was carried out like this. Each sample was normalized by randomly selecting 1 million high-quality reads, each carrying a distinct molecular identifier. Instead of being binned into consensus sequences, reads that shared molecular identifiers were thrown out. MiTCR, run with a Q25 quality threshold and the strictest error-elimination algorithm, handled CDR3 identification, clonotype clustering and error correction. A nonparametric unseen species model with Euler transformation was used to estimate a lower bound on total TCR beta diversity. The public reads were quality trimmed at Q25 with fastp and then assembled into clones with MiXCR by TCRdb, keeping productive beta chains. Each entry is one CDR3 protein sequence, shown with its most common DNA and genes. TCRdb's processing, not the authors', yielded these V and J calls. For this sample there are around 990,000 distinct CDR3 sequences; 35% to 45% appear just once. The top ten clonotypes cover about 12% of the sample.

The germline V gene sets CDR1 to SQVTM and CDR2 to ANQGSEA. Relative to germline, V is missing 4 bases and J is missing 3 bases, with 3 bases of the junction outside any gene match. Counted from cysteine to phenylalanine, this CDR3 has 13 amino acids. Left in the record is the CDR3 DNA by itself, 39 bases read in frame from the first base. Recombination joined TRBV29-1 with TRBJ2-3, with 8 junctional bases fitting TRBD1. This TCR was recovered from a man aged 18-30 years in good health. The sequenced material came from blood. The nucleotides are TGCAGCGTTGGGACAGGGCTAACAGATACGCAGTATTTT. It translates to CSVGTGLTDTQYF.